This passage covers 31 T cell receptor beta chains from one sample sequenced in a study of metastatic and nonmetastatic thyroid tumors. Each patient went into thyroid surgery without having received any treatment. TCRdb re-called the PCR reads through MiXCR. In the table there are 100,000 or so clones, more than 12% of which are singletons. Sequenced sample: blood. Receptors originate from a female donor with papillary thyroid cancer or a benign thyroid nodule (not recorded which). Some clones in this sample may be carry-over from other donors' samples.

This clone appeared many times. A read error may produce the germline difference seen at one junction end. The CDR3 protein is CASSFGTEGYEQYF. CDR3 nucleotide sequence: TGTGCTAGCAGCTTCGGGACAGAAGGCTACGAGCAGTACTTC. The chain joins TRBV7-7 to TRBJ2-7; 7 bases align to TRBD1. The germline V gene has CDR1 SSHAT and CDR2 FNYEAQ (reference sequence). The CDR3 covers 14 residues.

A word on this clone: At one of its ends the junction is not consistent with the germline gene, which may arise from a read error. The rearrangement links TRBV28 to TRBJ1-2; D not certain. The CDR3 runs 12 residues. Germline assignment: CDR1 MDHEN and CDR2 SYDVKM. The chain's CDR3 is CVSSPAVYGYTF. DNA of the CDR3: TGTGTCAGCAGTCCGGCTGTTTATGGCTACACCTTC.

As for this clone: Its ends do not fully match the called genes, so a read error is possible. The CDR3: CASSPRLEGGYVYTF. CDR3 DNA: TGTGCCAGCAGCCCACGCCTCGAGGGGGGATATGTCTACACCTTC. This chain uses TRBV7-9 with TRBJ1-2, with D possibly matching TRBD1 (6 bases). Germline V gene sequence: CDR1 SEHNR, CDR2 FQNEAQ (reference sequence). This CDR3 is built from 15 residues.

Worth noting for this clone: A read error is possible here, since a much larger clone lies one base away. The chain has TRBV7-9 and TRBJ1-6; TRBD1 might be the D (5 bases). Germline lookup yields CDR1 SEHNR and CDR2 FQNEAQ (reference sequence). Between the trimmed V and J ends, which lost 8 bases and 7 bases, there was a span of 15 bases. The CDR3 is 14 residues long. CDR3 coding DNA: TGTGCCAGCGGCCTAGACAGTGAAAATTCACCCCTCCACTTT. Amino acid sequence: CASGLDSENSPLHF.

This clone appeared many times. The rearrangement uses TRBV18 and TRBJ1-3; a possible D gene is TRBD1 (5 bases). CDR1 is KGHSH, CDR2 LQKENI, per germline. V lost 0 bases, J lost 0 bases, and 9 bases lay in between. The CDR3 loop spans 16 amino acids. CDR3 sequence reads: CASSPPQGGSGNTIYF. DNA of the CDR3: TGTGCCAGCTCACCACCCCAGGGCGGCTCTGGAAACACCATATATTTT.

With regard to this clone: A single base separates this from a much larger clone, so it may be a read error. The J gene is TRBJ2-2, the V gene TRBV7-3, with TRBD2 identical over 8 bases. This CDR3 region has 14 residues. In germline, CDR1 is SGHTA, CDR2 FQGTGA. Trimming at V came to 6 bases and at J to 4 bases, leaving 4 bases not matched to a gene. The CDR3 nucleotides read TGTGCCAGCAGATTCGCGGGGGGCACCGGGGAGCTGTTTTTT. Protein sequence: CASRFAGGTGELFF.

At least ten counts were recorded for this clone. The genes are TRBV7-2 and TRBJ2-7; D is uncertain. The V gene lost 5 bases and the J gene lost 0 bases, with 14 bases spanning the gap. Germline assignment: CDR1 SGHTA and CDR2 FQGNSA. The CDR3 extends over 15 amino acids. The CDR3 here is CASSPSPYSSYEQYF. CDR3 in DNA: TGTGCCAGCAGCCCCTCCCCCTACAGCTCCTACGAGCAGTACTTC.

This clone has a count of ten or more. Within the sample, other DNA sequences also encode this same CDR3. The rearrangement joins TRBV6-1 to TRBJ1-5, with a possible D match to TRBD1 (6 bases). Germline CDR1 and CDR2: MNHNS and SASEGT. CDR3 length: 15 residues. Trimming removed 6 bases from V and 1 base from J, with 13 bases in between. The CDR3 is CASSMGALSNQPQHF. The CDR3 region has the DNA TGTGCCAGCAGCATGGGGGCCTTGAGCAATCAGCCCCAGCATTTT.

Of note for this clone: A much larger clone is a single base away; this may be a read error. The genes are TRBV4-2 and TRBJ1-6; 8 bases align to TRBD1. Germline V CDR1 and CDR2: LGHNA, YNFKEQ. This CDR3 contains 17 residues. The CDR3 bases are TGTGCCAGCAGCCTCACCGGGACAGGCGTCTATAATTCACCCCTCAACTTT. It encodes CASSLTGTGVYNSPLNF.

V is TRBV7-8 and J is TRBJ2-7; TRBD2 agrees at 7 bases. J was trimmed by 5 bases and V by 7 bases; bases with no gene match: 11. Germline CDR1 and CDR2: SGHVS and FQNEAQ. This CDR3 contains 14 residues. The CDR3 protein is CASIDLAVEDEQYF. The CDR3 coding sequence is TGTGCCAGCATCGACCTAGCGGTTGAAGACGAGCAGTACTTC.

The chain carries TRBV13 and TRBJ1-2, with D unresolved. This CDR3 comprises 14 residues. Trimming took 1 base from V and 8 from J, leaving 14 bases between them. Germline CDR1 and CDR2: PRHDT and FYEKMQ (reference sequence). CDR3: CASSLVEGTGGYTF. CDR3 nucleotides: TGTGCCAGCAGCTTAGTGGAGGGAACGGGGGGCTACACCTTC.

At least ten counts were recorded for this clone. The chain employs TRBV6-2 or TRBV6-3 and TRBJ2-1; possible D gene TRBD1, 6 bases. The CDR3 is 12 residues long. In germline, CDR1 is MNHEY, CDR2 SVGEGT. The ends were cut back, 6 bases at V and 14 bases at J, with 17 bases in the middle. The CDR3 DNA is TGTGCCAGCAGCCAACCTCAGGGGTTCGAGTTCTTC. Translating it yields CASSQPQGFEFF.

Comment on this clone: Other DNA variants within this sample encode the same CDR3. V usage is TRBV27 and J usage is TRBJ2-7; D remains unclear. Trimming took off 4 bases at V and 1 base at J, with 8 bases between the two ends. The CDR3 covers 13 residues. Germline loops: CDR1 MNHEY, CDR2 SMNVEV (reference sequence). The CDR3 coding sequence is TGTGCCAGCAGTTCGGTAGATTCCTACGAGCAGTACTTC. This sequence encodes CASSSVDSYEQYF.

Comments on this clone: Since a much larger clone is just one base distant, this may be a read error. V usage is TRBV4-2 and J usage is TRBJ2-1; tentative D call: TRBD2 (7 bases). Germline V gene data show CDR1 as LGHNA and CDR2 as YNFKEQ. The CDR3 extends over 15 amino acids. V gave up 0 bases and J gave up 8 bases, with 14 bases separating them. The CDR3: CASSQEEGGLDEQFF. As DNA, the CDR3 is TGTGCCAGCAGCCAAGAAGAGGGGGGGCTGGATGAGCAGTTCTTC.

With respect to this clone: It may be a read error: a sequence one base away is much more abundant. The chain links TRBV2 to TRBJ2-5; 7 bases are a match to TRBD1. The germline V gene encodes CDR1 SNHLY and CDR2 FYNNEI. The CDR3 length is 13 residues. CDR3 sequence: CARSDRDQETQYF. As DNA, the CDR3 is TGTGCCAGAAGTGACAGGGACCAAGAGACCCAGTACTTC.

This clone has ten or more counts. The chain has TRBV7-9 and TRBJ1-2; D possibly corresponds to TRBD1 (6 bases). This CDR3 spans 15 amino acids. Trimming pared 5 bases from V and 0 bases from J, leaving 13 bases between. Per the germline V gene, CDR1 is SEHNR and CDR2 is FQNEAQ (reference sequence). CDR3 sequence (DNA): TGTGCCAGCAGCCGCCCGGACAGTGCTAACTATGGCTACACCTTC. Translating gives CASSRPDSANYGYTF.

With regard to this clone: One junction end disagrees with the germline gene, perhaps due to a read error. The J gene is TRBJ2-5, the V gene TRBV5-6; maybe TRBD2 (6 bases). The CDR3 runs 18 residues. Germline CDR1 and CDR2: SGHDT and YYEEEE. CDR3 DNA: TGTGCCTGCAGCTTGACCCAGCCGGGGGACCTATTTGGAGAGACCCAGTACTTC. This sequence encodes CACSLTQPGDLFGETQYF.

The chain employs TRBV6-1 and TRBJ1-2; 8 positions match TRBD1. The CDR3 has 15 residues. Germline loops: CDR1 MNHNS, CDR2 SASEGT. Trimming cost V 8 bases and J 7 bases; bases outside gene matches: 15. CDR3 DNA sequence: TGTGCCAGCCAAAGGGGACAGGCAGGGCTACCTGGCTACACCTTC. Its translation is CASQRGQAGLPGYTF.

This clone was seen at least ten times. The chain is built from TRBV3-1 and TRBJ2-7; 11 bases map to TRBD2. The junction had 0 bases not matched to a gene; V was cut back by 1 base and J by 4 bases. This CDR3 spans 14 amino acids. Germline lookup yields CDR1 LGHDT and CDR2 YNNKEL (reference sequence). The CDR3 sequence: CASSQGLAGYEQYF. CDR3 nucleotides: TGTGCCAGCAGCCAAGGACTAGCGGGGTACGAGCAGTACTTC.

This clone was counted ten times or more. The chain couples TRBV9 to TRBJ1-2, with D maybe TRBD1 (6 bases). This CDR3 region has 13 residues. The V and J ends lost 0 bases and 8 bases respectively, with 11 bases between them. The V gene's germline CDR1 is SGDLS and CDR2 YYNGEE. The CDR3 loop reads CASSVAGQRGYTF. DNA of the CDR3: TGTGCCAGCAGCGTAGCAGGACAGAGAGGCTACACCTTC. Combining the CDR3 with reference TRBV9 and TRBJ1-2 gives the whole variable domain DSGVTQTPKHLITATGQRVTLRCSPRSGDLSVYWYQQSLDQGLQFLIQYYNGEERAKGNILERFSAQQFPDLHSELNLSSLELGDSALYFCASSVAGQRGYTFGSGTRLTVV.

This clone was recorded at least ten times. The chain employs TRBV7-2 and TRBJ2-5, with D perhaps being TRBD1 or TRBD2 (6 bases each). The CDR3 has 14 amino acids. V dropped 1 base and J dropped 5 bases, with 11 bases sitting between them. Per germline, CDR1 SGHTA and CDR2 FQGNSA. Here the CDR3 reads CASSLGGAWETQYF. The DNA of the CDR3 is TGTGCCAGCAGCTTAGGGGGGGCTTGGGAGACCCAGTACTTC.

Remarks on this clone: A clone one base away is much larger, so this may be a read error. The rearrangement joins TRBV20-1 to TRBJ2-7; D uncertain. The V end lost 3 bases, the J end lost 2 bases, and 14 bases lay between the germline ends. The CDR3 extends over 14 amino acids. Germline CDR1 and CDR2: DFQATT and SNEGSKA (reference sequence). CDR3 protein: CSASWASYAYEQYF. The CDR3 DNA sequence: TGCAGTGCTAGTTGGGCTAGTTATGCCTACGAGCAGTACTTC.

About this clone itself: This clone may be a read error of a much larger clone one base away. The chain uses TRBV5-6 and TRBJ2-7; perhaps TRBD1 as D (6 bases). Trimming stripped 4 bases from V and 6 bases from J, with 11 bases between. The CDR3 has 12 residues. Germline loops: CDR1 SGHDT, CDR2 YYEEEE. Here the CDR3 DNA reads TGTGCCAGCAGCACAGGGTATGGCGAGCAGTACTTC. Translated: CASSTGYGEQYF.

Comments on this clone: A read error may be the cause here, since a much bigger clone is one base away. In the same sample, other DNA sequences code for this CDR3. This chain connects TRBV5-1 to TRBJ2-3; 8 bases map to TRBD2. Trimming removed 1 base from V and 12 bases from J; junction bases left unmatched: 16. CDR1 and CDR2 from the germline V gene are SGHRS and YFSETQ. The CDR3 totals 16 residues. CDR3 in amino acids: CASSLHTGGALVTQYF. DNA of the CDR3: TGCGCCAGCAGCTTGCACACCGGGGGGGCCTTGGTTACTCAGTATTTT.

About this clone itself: A much larger clone lies one base from this, so it may be a read error. The V and J genes are TRBV28 and TRBJ2-1; possibly TRBD1 for D (5 bases). Trimming removed 7 bases from V and 0 bases from J, with 19 bases in between. The CDR3 is made up of 17 amino acids. Germline assignment: CDR1 MDHEN and CDR2 SYDVKM. The CDR3: CASKKGWAWGSYNEQFF. The CDR3 DNA follows: TGTGCCAGCAAGAAGGGGTGGGCGTGGGGCTCCTACAATGAGCAGTTCTTC.

This clone was found many times. The V and J genes are TRBV7-2 and TRBJ2-5; 9 nucleotides align to TRBD2. Germline lookup yields CDR1 SGHTA and CDR2 FQGNSA. The CDR3 has 14 residues. Unmatched junction bases numbered 10, after V lost 5 bases and J lost 9 bases. This chain's CDR3 is CASSRAISGGSQYF. Written as DNA, the CDR3 is TGTGCCAGCAGCCGTGCCATTAGCGGGGGTTCCCAGTACTTC. Full variable domain (remainder filled in from reference TRBV7-2 and TRBJ2-5): GAGVSQSPSNKVTEKGKDVELRCDPISGHTALYWYRQSLGQGLEFLIYFQGNSAPDKSGLPSDRFSAERTGGSVSTLTIQRTQQEDSAVYLCASSRAISGGSQYFGPGTRLLVL.

Many counts were recorded for this clone. The rearrangement uses TRBV5-1 and TRBJ2-5, with 8 positions matching TRBD1. V trimming: 4 bases; J trimming: 4 bases; junction bases outside the gene matches: 9. The CDR3 sequence is 15 residues long. In germline, CDR1 is SGHRS, CDR2 YFSETQ. This CDR3 reads CASSDPAGGGETQYF. In DNA, the CDR3 is TGCGCCAGCAGCGACCCGGCAGGGGGCGGAGAGACCCAGTACTTC. Together with reference TRBV5-1 and TRBJ2-5, the CDR3 gives the full variable domain: KAGVTQTPRYLIKTRGQQVTLSCSPISGHRSVSWYQQTPGQGLQFLFEYFSETQRNKGNFPGRFSGRQFSNSRSEMNVSTLELGDSALYLCASSDPAGGGETQYFGPGTRLLVL.

Note on this clone: With a much larger clone just one base away, this may be a read error. V is TRBV2 and J is TRBJ2-5, with a tentative D call TRBD2 (5 bases). The germline V gene has CDR1 SNHLY and CDR2 FYNNEI. This CDR3 is 12 amino acids long. The CDR3 loop is CASTNDGETKYF. DNA of the CDR3: TGTGCCAGCACCAACGACGGGGAGACCAAGTACTTC.

The J gene is TRBJ1-5, the V gene TRBV6-1; 8 bases map to TRBD1. The trim removed 6 bases at V and 13 bases at J, leaving 14 bases unmatched. This CDR3 has 14 amino acids. Germline CDR1 reads MNHNS; CDR2 reads SASEGT. The CDR3 coding sequence is TGTGCCAGCAGCTCACAGGGGGTAAATCATCCTCAGCATTTT. It codes for CASSSQGVNHPQHF.

With respect to this clone: This sequence may be a read error, since a much larger clone differs from it by one base. V and J are TRBV2 and TRBJ2-6, with TRBD1 as a possible D gene (5 bases). The CDR3 totals 15 residues. Germline V gene lookup returns CDR1 SNHLY and CDR2 FYNNEI. The CDR3 DNA is TGTGCCAGCAAAGGCATGGTCTCTGGGGCCAACGTCCCGACTTTC. Protein sequence: CASKGMVSGANVPTF.

This chain uses TRBV19 with TRBJ2-1, with D maybe TRBD2 (5 bases). The V gene lost 3 bases and the J gene lost 4 bases, with 13 bases spanning the gap. The CDR3 is made up of 15 amino acids. Germline values: CDR1 LNHDA, CDR2 SQIVND (reference sequence). CDR3 protein: CASSIGCLAYNEQFF. In DNA, the CDR3 is TGTGCCAGTAGTATTGGGTGTCTAGCTTACAATGAGCAGTTCTTC.